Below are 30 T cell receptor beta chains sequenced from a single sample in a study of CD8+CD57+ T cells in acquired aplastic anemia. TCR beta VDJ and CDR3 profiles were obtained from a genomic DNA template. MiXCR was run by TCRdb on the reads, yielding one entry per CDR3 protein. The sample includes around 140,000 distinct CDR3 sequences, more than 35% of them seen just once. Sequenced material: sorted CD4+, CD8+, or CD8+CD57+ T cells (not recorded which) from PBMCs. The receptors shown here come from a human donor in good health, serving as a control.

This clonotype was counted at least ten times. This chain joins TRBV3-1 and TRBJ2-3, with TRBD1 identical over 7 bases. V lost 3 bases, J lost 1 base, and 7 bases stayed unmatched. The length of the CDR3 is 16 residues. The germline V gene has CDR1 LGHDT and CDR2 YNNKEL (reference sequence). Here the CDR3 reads CASSHWDSYGTDTQYF. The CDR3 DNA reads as TGTGCCAGCAGCCACTGGGACAGCTATGGCACAGATACGCAGTATTTT.

CDR3 protein: CASTRGGQETQYF. In DNA, the CDR3 is TGTGCCAGCACAAGGGGGGGCCAAGAGACCCAGTACTTC. The rearrangement links TRBV28 to TRBJ2-5; possible D gene TRBD2, 7 bases. Germline values: CDR1 MDHEN, CDR2 SYDVKM. The V gene lost 7 bases and the J gene lost 1 base, with 10 bases spanning the gap. This CDR3 has 13 amino acids.

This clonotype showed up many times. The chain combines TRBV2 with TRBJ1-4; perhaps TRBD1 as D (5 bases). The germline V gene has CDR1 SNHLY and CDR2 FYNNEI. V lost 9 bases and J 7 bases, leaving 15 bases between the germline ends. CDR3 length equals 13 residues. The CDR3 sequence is CASRPGRGEKLFF. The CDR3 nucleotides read TGTGCCAGTCGGCCGGGGCGAGGTGAAAAACTGTTTTTT.

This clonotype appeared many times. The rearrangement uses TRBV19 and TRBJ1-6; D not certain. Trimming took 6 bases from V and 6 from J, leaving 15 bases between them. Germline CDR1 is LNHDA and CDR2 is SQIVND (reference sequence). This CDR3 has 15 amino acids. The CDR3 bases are TGTGCCAGTAGACAGACGAATCGGGGTAATTCACCCCTCCACTTT. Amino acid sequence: CASRQTNRGNSPLHF.

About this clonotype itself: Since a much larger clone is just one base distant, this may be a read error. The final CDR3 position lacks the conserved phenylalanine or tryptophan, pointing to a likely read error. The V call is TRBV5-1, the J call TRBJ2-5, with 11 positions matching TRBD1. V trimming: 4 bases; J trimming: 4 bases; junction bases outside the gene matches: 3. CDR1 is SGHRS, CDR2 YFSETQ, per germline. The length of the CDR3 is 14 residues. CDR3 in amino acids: CASSGGQGGETQYL. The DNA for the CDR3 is TGCGCCAGCAGCGGGGGACAGGGGGGAGAGACCCAGTACCTC.

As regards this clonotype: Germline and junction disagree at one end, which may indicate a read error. In DNA form, the CDR3 reads TGTGCCAGCAGCCTCCGGGAGGTCACCACAGGTACGCAGTATTTT. It encodes CASSLREVTTGTQYF. The chain has TRBV5-6 and TRBJ2-3, with 7 bases identical to TRBD2. The CDR3 runs to 15 residues. In germline, CDR1 is SGHDT, CDR2 YYEEEE.

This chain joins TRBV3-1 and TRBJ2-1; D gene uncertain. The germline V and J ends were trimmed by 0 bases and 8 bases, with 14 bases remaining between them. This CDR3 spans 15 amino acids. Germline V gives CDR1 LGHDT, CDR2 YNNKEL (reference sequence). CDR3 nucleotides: TGTGCCAGCAGCCAAGAGGGCTTCGGCGCGGATGAGCAGTTCTTC. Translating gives CASSQEGFGADEQFF.

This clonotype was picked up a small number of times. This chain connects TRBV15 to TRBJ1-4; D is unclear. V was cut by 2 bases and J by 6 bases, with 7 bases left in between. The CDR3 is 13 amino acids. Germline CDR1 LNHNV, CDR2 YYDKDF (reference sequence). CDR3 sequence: CATSRTEDEKLFF. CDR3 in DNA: TGTGCCACCAGCAGAACAGAAGATGAAAAACTGTTTTTT.

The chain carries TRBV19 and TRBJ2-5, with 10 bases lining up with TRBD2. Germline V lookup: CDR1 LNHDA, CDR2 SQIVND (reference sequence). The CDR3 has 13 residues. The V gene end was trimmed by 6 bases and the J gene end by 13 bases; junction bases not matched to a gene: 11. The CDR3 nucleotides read TGTGCCAGTAGGGGACTAGCGAGGGAGATCCGGTACTTC. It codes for CASRGLAREIRYF. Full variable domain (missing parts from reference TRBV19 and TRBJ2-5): DGGITQSPKYLFRKEGQNVTLSCEQNLNHDAMYWYRQDPGQGLRLIYYSQIVNDFQKGDIAEGYSVSREKKESFPLTVTSAQKNPTAFYLCASRGLAREIRYFGPGTRLLVL.

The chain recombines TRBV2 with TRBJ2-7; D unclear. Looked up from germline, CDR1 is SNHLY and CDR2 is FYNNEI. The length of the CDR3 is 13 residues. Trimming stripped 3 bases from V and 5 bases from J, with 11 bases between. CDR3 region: CASSELGYHEQYF. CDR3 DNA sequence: TGTGCCAGCAGTGAGTTGGGGTACCACGAGCAGTACTTC.

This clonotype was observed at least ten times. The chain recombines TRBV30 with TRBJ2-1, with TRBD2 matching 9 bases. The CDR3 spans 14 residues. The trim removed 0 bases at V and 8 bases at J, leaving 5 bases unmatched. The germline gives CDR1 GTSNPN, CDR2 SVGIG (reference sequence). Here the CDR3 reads CAWSVRLAVDEQFF. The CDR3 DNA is TGTGCCTGGAGTGTGCGACTAGCGGTAGATGAGCAGTTCTTC.

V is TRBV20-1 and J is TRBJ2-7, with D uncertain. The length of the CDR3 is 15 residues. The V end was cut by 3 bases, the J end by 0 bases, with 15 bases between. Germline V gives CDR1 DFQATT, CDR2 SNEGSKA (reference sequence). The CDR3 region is CSARLLSRSSYEQYF. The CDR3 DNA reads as TGCAGTGCTAGGCTCTTAAGCCGGAGCTCCTACGAGCAGTACTTC.

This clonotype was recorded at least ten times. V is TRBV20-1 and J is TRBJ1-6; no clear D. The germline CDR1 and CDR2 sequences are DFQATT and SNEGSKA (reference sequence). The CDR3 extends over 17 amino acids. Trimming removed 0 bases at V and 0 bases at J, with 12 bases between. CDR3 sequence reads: CSARDEHMNSYNSPLHF. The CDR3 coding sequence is TGCAGTGCTAGAGATGAACATATGAACTCCTATAATTCACCCCTCCACTTT.

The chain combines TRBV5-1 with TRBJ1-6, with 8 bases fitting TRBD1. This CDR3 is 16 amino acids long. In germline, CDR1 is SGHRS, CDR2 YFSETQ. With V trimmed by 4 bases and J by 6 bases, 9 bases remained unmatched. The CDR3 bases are TGCGCCAGCAGCATAGACACAGGGGGGCCTAATTCACCCCTCCACTTT. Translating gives CASSIDTGGPNSPLHF.

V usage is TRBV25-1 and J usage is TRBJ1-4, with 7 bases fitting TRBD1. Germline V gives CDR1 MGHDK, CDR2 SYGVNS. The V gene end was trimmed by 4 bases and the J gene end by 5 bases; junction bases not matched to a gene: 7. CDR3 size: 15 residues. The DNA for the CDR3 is TGTGCCAGCAGTGCCACCTCAGGGGGGAATGAAAAACTGTTTTTT. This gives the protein CASSATSGGNEKLFF.

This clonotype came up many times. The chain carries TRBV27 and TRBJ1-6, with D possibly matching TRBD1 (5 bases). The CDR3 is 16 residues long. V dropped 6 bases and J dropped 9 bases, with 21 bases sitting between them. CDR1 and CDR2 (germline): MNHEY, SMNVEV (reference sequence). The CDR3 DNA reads TGTGCCAGCAGCTTGTCGGAGGGCGGGGGTACTTCACCCCTCCACTTT. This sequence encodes CASSLSEGGGTSPLHF.

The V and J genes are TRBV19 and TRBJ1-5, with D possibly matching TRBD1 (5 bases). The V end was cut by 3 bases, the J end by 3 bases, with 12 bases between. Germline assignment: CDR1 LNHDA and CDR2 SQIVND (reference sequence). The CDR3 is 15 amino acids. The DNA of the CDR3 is TGTGCCAGTAGTATTTCTTGGGGGTACAATCAGCCCCAGCATTTT. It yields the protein CASSISWGYNQPQHF.

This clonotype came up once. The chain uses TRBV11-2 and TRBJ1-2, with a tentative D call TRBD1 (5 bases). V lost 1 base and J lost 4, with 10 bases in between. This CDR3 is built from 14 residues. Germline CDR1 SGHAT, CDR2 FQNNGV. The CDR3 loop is CASSLGWGFYGYTF. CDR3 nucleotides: TGTGCCAGCAGCTTAGGGTGGGGCTTCTATGGCTACACCTTC.

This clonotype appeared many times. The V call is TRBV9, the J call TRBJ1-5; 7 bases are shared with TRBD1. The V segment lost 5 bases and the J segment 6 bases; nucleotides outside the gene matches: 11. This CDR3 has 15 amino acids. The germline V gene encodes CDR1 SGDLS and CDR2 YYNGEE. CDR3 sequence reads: CASSPQGGRGQPQHF. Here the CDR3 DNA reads TGTGCCAGCAGTCCCCAGGGGGGTCGGGGTCAGCCCCAGCATTTT. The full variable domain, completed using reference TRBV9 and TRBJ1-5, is DSGVTQTPKHLITATGQRVTLRCSPRSGDLSVYWYQQSLDQGLQFLIQYYNGEERAKGNILERFSAQQFPDLHSELNLSSLELGDSALYFCASSPQGGRGQPQHFGDGTRLSIL.

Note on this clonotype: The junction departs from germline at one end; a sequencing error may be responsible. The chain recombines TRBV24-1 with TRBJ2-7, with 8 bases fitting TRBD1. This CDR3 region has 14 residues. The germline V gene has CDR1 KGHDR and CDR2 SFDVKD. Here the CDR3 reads CATSPGTGTYEQHF. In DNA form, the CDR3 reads TGTGCCACCAGTCCTGGGACAGGAACCTACGAGCAGCACTTC.

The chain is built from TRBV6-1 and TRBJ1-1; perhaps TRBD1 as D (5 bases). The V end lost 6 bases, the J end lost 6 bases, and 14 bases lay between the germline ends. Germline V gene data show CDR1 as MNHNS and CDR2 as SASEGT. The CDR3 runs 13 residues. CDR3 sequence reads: CASRRDPLAEAFF. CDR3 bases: TGTGCCAGCAGAAGGGACCCCCTGGCTGAAGCTTTCTTT.

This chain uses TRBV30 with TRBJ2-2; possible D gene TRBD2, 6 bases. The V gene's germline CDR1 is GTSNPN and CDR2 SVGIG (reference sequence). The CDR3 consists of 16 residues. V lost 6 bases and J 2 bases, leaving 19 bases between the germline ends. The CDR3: CACTIGLASNTGELFF. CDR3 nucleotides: TGTGCCTGTACTATCGGGCTAGCGAGCAACACCGGGGAGCTGTTTTTT.

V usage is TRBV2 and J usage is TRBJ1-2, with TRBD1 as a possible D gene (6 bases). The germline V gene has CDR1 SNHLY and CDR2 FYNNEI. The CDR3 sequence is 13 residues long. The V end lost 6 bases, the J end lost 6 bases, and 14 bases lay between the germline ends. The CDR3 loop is CASSYRVSDGYTF. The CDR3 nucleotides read TGTGCCAGCAGCTACAGGGTCTCTGATGGCTACACCTTC.

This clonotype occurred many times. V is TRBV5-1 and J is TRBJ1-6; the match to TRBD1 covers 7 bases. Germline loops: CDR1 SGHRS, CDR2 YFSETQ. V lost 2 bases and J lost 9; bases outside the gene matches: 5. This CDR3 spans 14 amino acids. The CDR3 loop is CASSFGQESSPLHF. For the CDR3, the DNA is TGCGCCAGCAGCTTTGGACAGGAGAGTTCACCCCTCCACTTT.

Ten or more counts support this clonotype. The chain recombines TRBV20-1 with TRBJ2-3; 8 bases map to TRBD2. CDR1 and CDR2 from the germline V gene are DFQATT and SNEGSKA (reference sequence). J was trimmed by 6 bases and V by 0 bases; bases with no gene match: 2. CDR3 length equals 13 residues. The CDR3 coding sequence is TGCAGTGCTAGAGATCGGGAGGGTGATACGCAGTATTTT. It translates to CSARDREGDTQYF.

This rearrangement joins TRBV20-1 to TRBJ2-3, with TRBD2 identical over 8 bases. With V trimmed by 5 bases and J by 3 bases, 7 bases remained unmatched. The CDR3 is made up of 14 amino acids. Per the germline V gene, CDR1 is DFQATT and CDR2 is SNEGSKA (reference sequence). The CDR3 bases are TGCAGTGCTCGGGAGGGACACGCGACAGATACGCAGTATTTT. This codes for CSAREGHATDTQYF.

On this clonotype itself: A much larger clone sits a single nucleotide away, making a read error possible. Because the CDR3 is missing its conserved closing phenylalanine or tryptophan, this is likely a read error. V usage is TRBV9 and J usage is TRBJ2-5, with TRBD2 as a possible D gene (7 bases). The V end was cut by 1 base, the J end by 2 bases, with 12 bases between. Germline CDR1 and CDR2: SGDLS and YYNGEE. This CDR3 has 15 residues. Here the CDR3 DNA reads TGTGCCAGCAGCGTATCCGGGGGGCCACAAGAGACCCAGTACCTC. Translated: CASSVSGGPQETQYL.

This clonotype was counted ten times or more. CDR3 loop: CASSRVTGARNTEAFF. The CDR3 DNA is TGTGCCAGCAGTCGAGTGACAGGCGCCCGGAACACTGAAGCTTTCTTT. This chain joins TRBV6-6 and TRBJ1-1; weak D call: TRBD1 (6 bases). Deletions cut 5 bases from V and 1 base from J, with 17 bases between. This CDR3 has 16 residues. The germline CDR1 and CDR2 sequences are MNHNY and SVGAGI (reference sequence).

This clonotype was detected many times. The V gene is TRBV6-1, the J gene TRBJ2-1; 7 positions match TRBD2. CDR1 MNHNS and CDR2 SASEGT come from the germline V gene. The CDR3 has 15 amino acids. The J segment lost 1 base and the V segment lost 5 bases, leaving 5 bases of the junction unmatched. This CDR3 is CASSKSGASYNEQFF. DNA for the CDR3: TGTGCCAGCAGTAAAAGCGGGGCATCCTACAATGAGCAGTTCTTC.

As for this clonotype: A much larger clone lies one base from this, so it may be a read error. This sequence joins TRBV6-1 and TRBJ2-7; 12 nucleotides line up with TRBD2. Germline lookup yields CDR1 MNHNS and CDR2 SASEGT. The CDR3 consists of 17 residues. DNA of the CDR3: TGTGCCAGCAGTGAAGTGTTAGGTGGACTAGCGGGATTCGAGCAGCACTTC. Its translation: CASSEVLGGLAGFEQHF.